One T cell receptor (beta chain) is described in this entry. V lost 6 bases and J lost 4; bases outside the gene matches: 5. The CDR3 is made up of 15 amino acids. CDR1 KGHSH and CDR2 LQKENI come from the germline V gene. The data are from a study of blood T cell repertoires in COVID-19. Overall study context: PBMCs, B-cell-depleted T cells, or T cells were the source of the cDNA or gDNA that made up the material.

Only in-frame clones appear in the TCRdb table, and some are missing; sequencing was by immunoSEQ multiplex PCR. The table includes more than 25,000 clones, around 89% detected once. The sequence was collected from a human donor in a cohort sampled during active COVID-19. The chain combines TRBV18 with TRBJ2-2; TRBD1 aligns across 10 bases. Sample: peripheral blood. CDR3 residues: CASSSGQGSTGELFF. CDR3 coding DNA: TGTGCCAGCTCGTCGGGACAGGGGAGCACCGGGGAGCTGTTTTTT.